Here is one T cell receptor (beta chain) with its context. The antigen is not known. The germline V gene encodes CDR1 SGHAT and CDR2 FQNNGV. The CDR3 extends over 13 amino acids. Together with a sample-barcoded 5' primer, a J-beta primer mix was included in a second PCR lasting roughly 6 to 12 cycles. TCRdb passed the 5' RACE reads through MiXCR, listing each CDR3 protein once. The sample has approximately 350,000 distinct CDR3 sequences; approximately 47% are singletons. This entry is derived from a study of blood T cells in healthy people across ages. Whole-study results and caveats: PBMCs left unsorted prevented a conclusive naive versus antigen-experienced comparison.

J is TRBJ2-1 and V is TRBV11-2; D possibly corresponds to TRBD1 (6 bases). The J call may be in error: the DNA end matches TRBJ2-7 better. This clonotype originated in a man in his fifties or sixties in good health. The sequencing sample was made of blood. As DNA, the CDR3 is TGTGCCAGCAGCGCAGGGGCTTACAATGAGCAGTACTTC. This encodes CASSAGAYNEQYF.